Each of the 32 T cell receptor beta chains below was sequenced from the same sample in a study of response to subunit inactivated influenza vaccine. TCRdb fed the RT-PCR reads into MiXCR, producing one record per CDR3 protein. This table has about 300,000 distinct CDR3 sequences, less than 25% appearing once. This specimen was PBMCs from blood, taken roughly 20 months after vaccination. The receptors originated from a man aged 50 to 69 who received an inactivated influenza vaccine.

This clonotype was counted only a few times. The gene calls are TRBV6-2 or TRBV6-3 and TRBJ2-1, with D perhaps TRBD1 or TRBD2 (5 bases each). This CDR3 spans 15 amino acids. V was pared by 6 bases and J by 7 bases, with 19 bases between. Germline V lookup: CDR1 MNHEY, CDR2 SVGEGT. The chain's CDR3 is CASRETVGEWNEQFF. DNA of the CDR3: TGTGCCAGCAGAGAGACGGTGGGGGAATGGAATGAGCAGTTCTTC.

The V gene is TRBV6-1, the J gene TRBJ2-7, with D perhaps TRBD2 (5 bases). The germline gives CDR1 MNHNS, CDR2 SASEGT. Trimming shortened V by 7 bases and J by 0 bases, and 13 bases separated the two germline ends. This CDR3 region has 14 residues. CDR3 amino acids: CASKATGISYEQYF. For the CDR3, the DNA is TGTGCCAGCAAAGCGACCGGGATCTCCTACGAGCAGTACTTC.

This chain links TRBV4-3 with TRBJ2-1; 13 positions match TRBD2. The V segment lost 3 bases and the J segment 6 bases; nucleotides outside the gene matches: 2. This CDR3 spans 15 amino acids. In germline, CDR1 is LGHNA, CDR2 YSLEER. The CDR3 loop reads CASSHGLAGANEQFF. The CDR3 nucleotides read TGCGCCAGCAGCCATGGACTAGCGGGGGCCAATGAGCAGTTCTTC.

The chain uses TRBV5-1 and TRBJ2-7, with 8 positions matching TRBD1. Germline lookup yields CDR1 SGHRS and CDR2 YFSETQ. The length of the CDR3 is 14 residues. Trimming removed 2 bases from V and 2 bases from J; junction bases left unmatched: 3. DNA for the CDR3: TGCGCCAGCAGCTTACAGGGGGGCACCTACGAGCAGTACTTC. Encoded protein: CASSLQGGTYEQYF.

The chain uses TRBV11-2 and TRBJ1-1; 7 positions agree with TRBD1. The CDR3 totals 18 residues. CDR1 and CDR2 from the germline V gene are SGHAT and FQNNGV. Germline trimming cut 5 bases from V and 0 bases from J; bases unmatched to any gene: 15. The CDR3 sequence: CASSPPRGQPYMNTEAFF. The CDR3 DNA reads as TGTGCCAGCAGCCCACCCCGGGGACAGCCTTACATGAACACTGAAGCTTTCTTT.

The J gene is TRBJ1-6, the V gene TRBV7-8, with D perhaps matching TRBD1 (6 bases). The CDR3 runs to 13 residues. V was shortened by 8 bases and J by 9 bases, with 14 bases between the two germline ends. Germline V lookup: CDR1 SGHVS, CDR2 FQNEAQ. The CDR3 sequence: CASGTGFASPLHF. As DNA, the CDR3 is TGTGCCAGCGGCACAGGGTTTGCTTCACCCCTCCACTTT.

This clonotype was observed at least ten times. The J gene is TRBJ2-7, the V gene TRBV29-1; a possible D gene is TRBD1 (6 bases). Trimming cost V 4 bases and J 4 bases, with 14 bases left between them. This CDR3 is 13 amino acids long. Germline V gives CDR1 SQVTM, CDR2 ANQGSEA. This chain's CDR3 is CSVAITQGYEQYF. CDR3 in DNA: TGCAGCGTTGCAATAACTCAGGGGTACGAGCAGTACTTC.

This clonotype was counted at least ten times. The gene calls are TRBV30 and TRBJ1-6; D is perhaps TRBD1 (5 bases). Trimming removed 3 bases from V and 9 bases from J, with 18 bases in between. Germline assignment: CDR1 GTSNPN and CDR2 SVGIG (reference sequence). There are 15 residues in the CDR3. CDR3 bases: TGTGCCTGGAGCTGGGACGTCGGGGGTGGTTCACCCCTCCACTTT. Translated, it gives CAWSWDVGGGSPLHF.

The chain joins TRBV27 to TRBJ2-2, with 7 bases aligning to TRBD1. CDR1 and CDR2 (germline): MNHEY, SMNVEV (reference sequence). The V and J ends lost 3 bases and 1 base, in that order; junction bases with no gene match: 5. This CDR3 has 16 amino acids. CDR3 protein: CASSFRQGRNTGELFF. The CDR3 region has the DNA TGTGCCAGCAGTTTTAGACAGGGTAGGAACACCGGGGAGCTGTTTTTT.

In its sample, this clonotype was seen a few times. This chain joins TRBV29-1 and TRBJ1-4; a possible D gene is TRBD1 (5 bases). The germline gives CDR1 SQVTM, CDR2 ANQGSEA. This CDR3 has 13 residues. V gave up 6 bases and J gave up 4 bases, with 12 bases separating them. Here the CDR3 DNA reads TGCAGCGTCCTACAGGTGCTTAATGAAAAACTGTTTTTT. It translates to CSVLQVLNEKLFF.

This chain joins TRBV19 and TRBJ1-1, with a possible D match to TRBD1 (5 bases). Per germline, CDR1 LNHDA and CDR2 SQIVND (reference sequence). V lost 11 bases to trimming and J lost 3 bases, with 22 bases between them. This CDR3 has 15 amino acids. In DNA form, the CDR3 reads TGTGCCGCCCTCAAGGGGAGTCTTTGGGACACTGAAGCTTTCTTT. It translates to CAALKGSLWDTEAFF.

The rearrangement joins TRBV4-2 to TRBJ2-7; 9 bases match TRBD1. V dropped 3 bases and J dropped 6; count of bases not matched to a gene: 9. Germline loops: CDR1 LGHNA, CDR2 YNFKEQ. This CDR3 comprises 15 residues. In DNA, the CDR3 is TGTGCCAGCAGCCATCGGACAGGGGATTCTTTCGAGCAGTACTTC. Protein: CASSHRTGDSFEQYF.

This clonotype was detected a few times. J is TRBJ2-3 and V is TRBV7-6; perhaps TRBD2 as D (5 bases). The CDR3 runs 14 residues. Germline V lookup: CDR1 SGHVS, CDR2 FNYEAQ. With 1 base removed from V and 4 bases from J, the gap between germline ends came to 9 bases. The chain's CDR3 is CASSLDAGADTQYF. CDR3 nucleotides: TGTGCCAGCAGCTTAGATGCCGGGGCAGATACGCAGTATTTT.

This clonotype was detected only a few times. The CDR3 DNA reads as TGCAGCGTTGTAGTAGACGCTGAGCAGTTCTTC. Translation gives CSVVVDAEQFF. The chain uses TRBV29-1 and TRBJ2-1; D is undetermined. This CDR3 region has 11 residues. The V gene lost 4 bases and the J gene lost 9 bases, with 10 bases spanning the gap. Germline V gene lookup returns CDR1 SQVTM and CDR2 ANQGSEA.

The chain employs TRBV20-1 and TRBJ2-2, with 8 bases identical to TRBD1. CDR1 and CDR2 (germline): DFQATT, SNEGSKA (reference sequence). Trimming took 6 bases from V and 6 from J; bases not matched to a gene: 12. The CDR3 spans 15 residues. The CDR3 region has the DNA TGCAGTGCCCTGGCCGGGCAGGGGGCTGCCGGGGAGCTGTTTTTT. Translating it yields CSALAGQGAAGELFF.

This clonotype was seen a handful of times. V and J are TRBV7-8 and TRBJ1-2; D uncertain. The CDR3 length is 14 residues. Germline loops: CDR1 SGHVS, CDR2 FQNEAQ. Deletions cut 3 bases from V and 2 bases from J, with 10 bases between. The CDR3 region is CASSLGTENYGYTF. In DNA, the CDR3 is TGTGCCAGCAGCTTGGGTACAGAGAACTATGGCTACACCTTC.

This clonotype was observed a few times. The genes are TRBV5-8 and TRBJ1-1; possibly TRBD1 for D (6 bases). This CDR3 has 15 amino acids. Germline-derived CDR1 and CDR2 are SGHTS and YDEGEE. Trimming cost V 6 bases and J 4 bases, with 19 bases left between them. The CDR3: CASNPVGGRITEAFF. The CDR3 bases are TGTGCCAGCAACCCGGTCGGGGGCAGGATCACTGAAGCTTTCTTT.

This clonotype came up a few times. The chain links TRBV12-3 or TRBV12-4 to TRBJ2-7, with D possibly TRBD2 on 5 matching bases. CDR3 size: 14 residues. Trimming stripped 5 bases from V and 6 bases from J, with 17 bases between. In DNA form, the CDR3 reads TGTGCCAGCAGTAAGAAGCCCACTAGAGTCGAGCAGTACTTC. This encodes CASSKKPTRVEQYF.

This clonotype was seen many times. Sequence at one end of the junction differs from germline and may be a read error. V is TRBV2 and J is TRBJ1-1, with D hard to call. Per germline, CDR1 SNHLY and CDR2 FYNNEI. This CDR3 is 13 amino acids long. Here the CDR3 reads CASGEIMNTEAFF. The CDR3 DNA reads TGTGCCAGCGGTGAAATCATGAACACTGAAGCTTTCTTT.

The V gene is TRBV7-8, the J gene TRBJ1-6; D may be TRBD1 (5 bases). The length of the CDR3 is 16 residues. The V gene lost 4 bases and the J gene lost 6 bases, with 16 bases spanning the gap. Germline values: CDR1 SGHVS, CDR2 FQNEAQ. In DNA, the CDR3 is TGTGCCAGCAGCTACAATCAGGGAGTGTTTAATTCACCCCTCCACTTT. The encoded protein is CASSYNQGVFNSPLHF.

This clonotype was found many times. The chain has TRBV12-3 or TRBV12-4 and TRBJ1-2; TRBD1 matches at 7 bases. The CDR3 loop spans 13 amino acids. Germline trimming cut 5 bases from V and 5 bases from J; bases unmatched to any gene: 5. The chain's CDR3 is CASSPTGDYGYTF. DNA for the CDR3: TGTGCCAGCAGTCCTACAGGGGATTATGGCTACACCTTC.

V is TRBV12-3 or TRBV12-4 and J is TRBJ2-7, with TRBD1 matching 9 bases. V was clipped by 3 bases and J by 4 bases; unmatched bases: 7. The CDR3 runs 15 residues. The CDR3 is CASSFEPGQGYEQYF. The DNA for the CDR3 is TGTGCCAGCAGTTTTGAACCGGGACAGGGTTACGAGCAGTACTTC.

This clonotype was detected only a few times. The chain joins TRBV19 to TRBJ2-5; D unresolved. Germline V gene sequence: CDR1 LNHDA, CDR2 SQIVND (reference sequence). Trimming shortened V by 2 bases and J by 0 bases, and 4 bases separated the two germline ends. CDR3 size: 13 residues. The CDR3 DNA reads as TGTGCCAGTAGTATACAGAACCAAGAGACCCAGTACTTC. It yields the protein CASSIQNQETQYF.

In DNA form, the CDR3 reads TGCAGTGCTAGAGACACTTCACGGGATACGCAGTATTTT. It specifies CSARDTSRDTQYF. The chain couples TRBV20-1 to TRBJ2-3; D unclear. Trimming cost V 0 bases and J 6 bases, with 10 bases left between them. Germline CDR1 DFQATT, CDR2 SNEGSKA (reference sequence). The CDR3 is 13 amino acids.

This clonotype turned up a few times. CDR3 protein: CASSVAGLAGGPGELFF. The DNA for the CDR3 is TGTGCCAGCAGCGTAGCAGGACTAGCGGGAGGCCCCGGGGAGCTGTTTTTT. This chain connects TRBV9 to TRBJ2-2; 14 bases fit TRBD2. With V trimmed by 0 bases and J by 6 bases, 4 bases remained unmatched. CDR3 size: 17 residues. The germline CDR1 and CDR2 sequences are SGDLS and YYNGEE. Combining the CDR3 with reference TRBV9 and TRBJ2-2 gives the whole variable domain DSGVTQTPKHLITATGQRVTLRCSPRSGDLSVYWYQQSLDQGLQFLIQYYNGEERAKGNILERFSAQQFPDLHSELNLSSLELGDSALYFCASSVAGLAGGPGELFFGEGSRLTVL.

This clonotype came up a few times. The chain uses TRBV11-1 and TRBJ2-3; D possibly corresponds to TRBD2 (7 bases). This CDR3 has 19 amino acids. With 3 bases removed from V and 4 bases from J, the gap between germline ends came to 26 bases. Germline V gene sequence: CDR1 SGHAT, CDR2 FQDESV (reference sequence). The CDR3 protein is CASSFVTGGRNANADTQYF. CDR3 DNA: TGTGCCAGCAGCTTTGTAACGGGGGGCCGAAACGCAAATGCAGATACGCAGTATTTT.

The CDR3 DNA follows: TGTGCCAGCAGTTCCGGACTAGGCAGTTACGAGCAGTACTTC. Protein sequence: CASSSGLGSYEQYF. The rearrangement uses TRBV6-5 and TRBJ2-7, with TRBD2 identical over 7 bases. Unmatched junction bases numbered 7, after V lost 4 bases and J lost 4 bases. The CDR3 consists of 14 residues. Germline V gives CDR1 MNHEY, CDR2 SVGAGI.

This clonotype showed up just a few times. V usage is TRBV6-2 or TRBV6-3 and J usage is TRBJ1-5; D perhaps matches TRBD1 (5 bases). Germline CDR1 and CDR2: MNHEY and SVGEGT. There are 16 residues in the CDR3. V lost 6 bases to trimming and J lost 2 bases, with 17 bases between them. CDR3 in DNA: TGTGCCAGCAGCCCCCGGGGGAGCTGGGGCAATCAGCCCCAGCATTTT. Translating gives CASSPRGSWGNQPQHF.

This sequence joins TRBV2 and TRBJ1-5; 7 bases fit TRBD1. Germline CDR1 SNHLY, CDR2 FYNNEI. V lost 6 bases, J lost 5 bases, and 10 bases stayed unmatched. The CDR3 spans 15 residues. The CDR3 DNA is TGTGCCAGCAGAAGTTTGACAGGGTCTTATCAGCCCCAGCATTTT. Protein sequence: CASRSLTGSYQPQHF.

The chain has TRBV24-1 and TRBJ2-1; 8 nucleotides match TRBD2. With 4 bases clipped from V and 3 bases from J, the junction kept 4 bases outside the gene matches. The CDR3 spans 15 residues. Germline V gene sequence: CDR1 KGHDR, CDR2 SFDVKD. The DNA of the CDR3 is TGTGCCACCAGTGACCCGGGAGGGGGCTACAATGAGCAGTTCTTC. It specifies CATSDPGGGYNEQFF.

About this clonotype itself: The junction shows a germline mismatch at one end, possibly a read error. This chain uses TRBV15 with TRBJ2-3, with a tentative D call TRBD1 (6 bases). Germline V gives CDR1 LNHNV, CDR2 YYDKDF (reference sequence). This CDR3 is built from 18 residues. The CDR3 loop is CATSRDGLDRSRGDTQYF. The CDR3 region has the DNA TGTGCCACCAGCAGAGATGGGCTAGACAGGAGCCGAGGAGATACGCAGTATTTC.

A few counts support this clonotype. The chain joins TRBV7-2 to TRBJ1-1, with a possible D match to TRBD1 (6 bases). This CDR3 contains 14 residues. Trimming removed 3 bases at V and 6 bases at J, with 14 bases between. CDR1 SGHTA and CDR2 FQGNSA come from the germline V gene. This chain's CDR3 is CASSLTGLGAEAFF. In DNA form, the CDR3 reads TGTGCCAGCAGCTTGACAGGCCTAGGGGCTGAAGCTTTCTTT.